The 30 T cell receptor beta chains below all came from one sample that was sequenced in a study of a mutant IDH1 vaccine in newly diagnosed glioma. The antigens of these receptors remain unknown. The time point is: week 5, during vaccination. Each dose delivered 300 ug of mutant IDH1 20-mer peptide subcutaneously with imiquimod. Only in-frame clones appear in the TCRdb table, and some are missing; sequencing was by immunoSEQ multiplex PCR. The sample has over 35,000 clones; just over 90% are singletons. The source material was PBMCs, sampled from a glioma patient whose treatment included an IDH1 peptide vaccine. Receptors originate from a man aged 50-60 years with glioma.

The genes are TRBV6-5 and TRBJ2-7; D is possibly TRBD1 (5 bases). The CDR3 covers 13 residues. Trimming took off 2 bases at V and 3 bases at J, with 8 bases between the two ends. Germline CDR1 is MNHEY and CDR2 is SVGAGI. The CDR3 loop reads CASSYDRHYEQYF. CDR3 sequence (DNA): TGTGCCAGCAGTTACGACAGACACTACGAGCAGTACTTC.

The chain joins TRBV2 to TRBJ1-5; the D is unclear. Germline V gene data show CDR1 as SNHLY and CDR2 as FYNNEI. Trimming stripped 4 bases from V and 2 bases from J, with 12 bases between. This CDR3 has 15 amino acids. The CDR3 DNA reads as TGTGCCAGCAGTGTGACATGGATGGGCAATCAGCCCCAGCATTTT. Residues: CASSVTWMGNQPQHF.

This sequence joins TRBV9 and TRBJ1-1; possibly TRBD1 for D (5 bases). Germline V gene sequence: CDR1 SGDLS, CDR2 YYNGEE. The length of the CDR3 is 14 residues. V lost 0 bases, J lost 7 bases, and 13 bases lay in between. The CDR3 loop reads CASSVAEGRGEAFF. Written as DNA, the CDR3 is TGTGCCAGCAGCGTAGCAGAGGGGCGGGGTGAAGCTTTCTTT. The full variable domain, in which reference TRBV9 and TRBJ1-1 provide the parts outside the CDR3, is DSGVTQTPKHLITATGQRVTLRCSPRSGDLSVYWYQQSLDQGLQFLIQYYNGEERAKGNILERFSAQQFPDLHSELNLSSLELGDSALYFCASSVAEGRGEAFFGQGTRLTVV.

The chain employs TRBV4-3 and TRBJ1-2; D is undetermined. Between the trimmed V and J ends, which lost 3 bases and 1 base, there was a span of 6 bases. CDR1 and CDR2 (germline): LGHNA, YSLEER. The CDR3 spans 13 residues. This CDR3 reads CASSHSGNYGYTF. CDR3 DNA: TGCGCCAGCAGCCACAGCGGTAACTATGGCTACACCTTC.

V and J are TRBV7-9 and TRBJ1-6, with D tentatively TRBD1 (6 bases). V dropped 5 bases and J dropped 0 bases, with 11 bases sitting between them. Per germline, CDR1 SEHNR and CDR2 FQNEAQ (reference sequence). This CDR3 has 16 residues. CDR3 DNA sequence: TGTGCCAGCAGCAAGGGACATAGCTCCTATAATTCACCCCTCCACTTT. Encoded protein: CASSKGHSSYNSPLHF. The full variable domain, with the rest looked up from reference TRBV7-9 and TRBJ1-6, is DTGVSQNPRHKITKRGQNVTFRCDPISEHNRLYWYRQTLGQGPEFLTYFQNEAQLEKSRLLSDRFSAERPKGSFSTLEIQRTEQGDSAMYLCASSKGHSSYNSPLHFGNGTRLTVT.

V gene TRBV6-5 combines with J gene TRBJ2-2, with D possibly TRBD2 on 6 matching bases. This CDR3 comprises 15 residues. Trimming stripped 7 bases from V and 1 base from J, with 13 bases between. CDR1 is MNHEY and CDR2 is SVGAGI in the germline V gene. DNA for the CDR3: TGTGCCAGCATCCGGCCCGGGGGGAACACCGGGGAGCTGTTTTTT. Protein product: CASIRPGGNTGELFF.

The genes are TRBV28 and TRBJ2-7; D not resolved. The CDR3 covers 15 residues. V shed 5 bases and J shed 3 bases, with 17 bases lying between them. Germline CDR1 reads MDHEN; CDR2 reads SYDVKM. The CDR3 sequence is CASSKAWAGLYEQYF. CDR3 DNA sequence: TGTGCCAGCAGTAAGGCGTGGGCAGGTCTCTACGAGCAGTACTTC.

This clone was detected once. The rearrangement links TRBV7-9 to TRBJ1-2; 8 bases map to TRBD1. Germline-derived CDR1 and CDR2 are SEHNR and FQNEAQ (reference sequence). The CDR3 has 14 residues. The ends lost 6 bases at V and 1 base at J; junction bases unmatched: 4. The DNA for the CDR3 is TGTGCCAGCAGGGCGACAGGGGATAACTATGGCTACACCTTC. This gives the protein CASRATGDNYGYTF.

CDR3 nucleotide sequence: TGTGCCAGCAGCTTAGACCTAGCGGGGTACAATGAGCAGTTCTTC. Residues: CASSLDLAGYNEQFF. The rearrangement links TRBV7-2 to TRBJ2-1; 9 nucleotides line up with TRBD2. V lost 1 base to trimming and J lost 4 bases; unmatched junction nucleotides: 2. The germline gives CDR1 SGHTA, CDR2 FQGNSA. There are 15 residues in the CDR3.

The chain carries TRBV2 and TRBJ1-2, with D maybe TRBD1 (5 bases). Trimming removed 9 bases at V and 5 bases at J, with 16 bases between. Germline CDR1 is SNHLY and CDR2 is FYNNEI. The CDR3 runs to 13 residues. CDR3 nucleotides: TGTGCCAGGACAGTTGGGGTGACGTATGGCTACACCTTC. Translated, it gives CARTVGVTYGYTF.

The chain joins TRBV9 to TRBJ1-1, with a weak D call TRBD1 (6 bases). This CDR3 contains 14 residues. Trimming took off 4 bases at V and 6 bases at J, with 16 bases between the two ends. In germline, CDR1 is SGDLS, CDR2 YYNGEE. Written as DNA, the CDR3 is TGTGCCAGCAGCCCCACCCCGGACAGCCCTGAAGCTTTCTTT. Amino acids: CASSPTPDSPEAFF.

This clone was seen a handful of times. V gene TRBV7-8 combines with J gene TRBJ1-5; 7 positions agree with TRBD1. CDR1 is SGHVS and CDR2 is FQNEAQ in the germline V gene. The CDR3 runs 15 residues. The J segment lost 8 bases and the V segment lost 5 bases, leaving 12 bases of the junction unmatched. The CDR3 region is CASSIATGAMEPQHF. The CDR3 nucleotides are TGTGCCAGCAGCATTGCTACAGGGGCCATGGAGCCCCAGCATTTT. Looking up the rest from reference TRBV7-8 and TRBJ1-5 gives the full variable domain: GAGVSQSPRYKVAKRGQDVALRCDPISGHVSLFWYQQALGQGPEFLTYFQNEAQLDKSGLPSDRFFAERPEGSVSTLKIQRTQQEDSAVYLCASSIATGAMEPQHFGDGTRLSIL.

The V call is TRBV7-9, the J call TRBJ2-7; 14 bases match TRBD2. Germline V gene sequence: CDR1 SEHNR, CDR2 FQNEAQ (reference sequence). V gave up 5 bases and J gave up 3 bases; unmatched junction bases: 6. CDR3 length: 16 residues. CDR3 coding DNA: TGTGCCAGCAGCCCCGGTGGGACTAGCGGGAGCTACGAGCAGTACTTC. It codes for CASSPGGTSGSYEQYF.

The CDR3 nucleotides are TGTGCCAGTAGGCACCCAGGGGACCCTCTGAACACTGAAGCTTTCTTT. Translation: CASRHPGDPLNTEAFF. The chain carries TRBV19 and TRBJ1-1; TRBD1 is a possible D gene (6 bases). V lost 6 bases and J lost 0, with 17 bases in between. The CDR3 sequence is 16 residues long. Germline CDR1 is LNHDA and CDR2 is SQIVND (reference sequence).

The chain couples TRBV7-2 to TRBJ2-5; TRBD2 is a possible D gene (6 bases). This CDR3 spans 14 amino acids. V was trimmed by 3 bases and J by 5 bases, leaving 13 bases between them. Germline V gives CDR1 SGHTA, CDR2 FQGNSA. The CDR3 region is CASSLGWGGETQYF. The CDR3 DNA is TGTGCCAGCAGCTTGGGCTGGGGAGGCGAGACCCAGTACTTC.

This clone appeared a single time. V gene TRBV5-1 combines with J gene TRBJ1-4; TRBD1 agrees at 9 bases. CDR3 length: 13 amino acids. The germline V gene has CDR1 SGHRS and CDR2 YFSETQ. The J segment lost 10 bases and the V segment lost 6 bases, leaving 7 bases of the junction unmatched. The CDR3 nucleotides read TGCGCCAGCACGCCCAAACAGGGGGCAAAACTGTTTTTT. Translated, it gives CASTPKQGAKLFF.

The chain joins TRBV7-3 to TRBJ2-3; D is undetermined. This CDR3 has 13 residues. Germline V gene lookup returns CDR1 SGHTA and CDR2 FQGTGA. Trimming took 5 bases from V and 3 from J, leaving 9 bases between them. The DNA for the CDR3 is TGTGCCAGCAGCCCATTTAGGACAGATACGCAGTATTTT. It yields the protein CASSPFRTDTQYF. The variable domain in full, with the rest retrieved from reference TRBV7-3 and TRBJ2-3, is GAGVSQTPSNKVTEKGKYVELRCDPISGHTALYWYRQSLGQGPEFLIYFQGTGAADDSGLPNDRFFAVRPEGSVSTLKIQRTERGDSAVYLCASSPFRTDTQYFGPGTRLTVL.

The J gene is TRBJ2-1, the V gene TRBV5-5; TRBD2 matches at 7 bases. The CDR3 runs to 15 residues. The V gene end was trimmed by 1 base and the J gene end by 7 bases; junction bases not matched to a gene: 8. Germline V lookup: CDR1 SGHKS, CDR2 YYEKEE (reference sequence). CDR3 region: CASSLSGEGANEQFF. CDR3 coding DNA: TGTGCCAGCAGCTTGAGCGGGGAGGGTGCGAATGAGCAGTTCTTC.

The chain has TRBV6-1 and TRBJ1-2; D is perhaps TRBD1 (5 bases). The CDR3 has 12 residues. Germline V gene sequence: CDR1 MNHNS, CDR2 SASEGT. Deletions cut 1 base from V and 11 bases from J, with 11 bases between. CDR3 bases: TGTGCCAGCAGTGAAGTGGGACGGTGGTACACCTTC. Its translation: CASSEVGRWYTF.

V is TRBV28 and J is TRBJ1-3, with D maybe TRBD1 (6 bases). Germline V lookup: CDR1 MDHEN, CDR2 SYDVKM. The V end lost 6 bases, the J end lost 5 bases, and 14 bases lay between the germline ends. The CDR3 has 14 residues. Written as DNA, the CDR3 is TGTGCCAGCAGAACACCAGGGGAGAGAAACACCATATATTTT. Translating gives CASRTPGERNTIYF.

In nucleotides, the CDR3 is TGTGCCAGCAGCTCCGGGACTAGCGGGGGCGATACGCAGTATTTT. This translates into CASSSGTSGGDTQYF. This rearrangement joins TRBV7-3 to TRBJ2-3, with TRBD2 matching 14 bases. V lost 4 bases, J lost 6 bases, and 3 bases stayed unmatched. The CDR3 length is 15 residues. Germline assignment: CDR1 SGHTA and CDR2 FQGTGA.

This chain joins TRBV30 and TRBJ2-2, with 8 bases fitting TRBD2. The length of the CDR3 is 15 residues. From germline, CDR1 is GTSNPN and CDR2 SVGIG (reference sequence). The ends lost 6 bases at V and 0 bases at J; junction bases unmatched: 6. This CDR3 is CACHRGGANTGELFF. CDR3 DNA: TGTGCCTGTCACCGGGGGGGGGCGAACACCGGGGAGCTGTTTTTT.

The chain carries TRBV5-4 and TRBJ2-2; a possible D gene is TRBD2 (7 bases). This CDR3 region has 15 residues. CDR1 and CDR2 (germline): SGHNT, YYREEE (reference sequence). V was cut by 7 bases and J by 5 bases, with 18 bases left in between. The CDR3 region is CASLLDKGGTGELFF. CDR3 nucleotide sequence: TGTGCCAGCCTCTTGGATAAGGGGGGGACCGGGGAGCTGTTTTTT.

The rearrangement joins TRBV10-2 to TRBJ2-3, with 16 bases lining up with TRBD2. Germline V gene lookup returns CDR1 WSHSY and CDR2 SAAADI. V shed 0 bases, J shed 1 base, and the junction held 4 bases outside the gene matches. The CDR3 contains 19 residues. The CDR3 sequence: CASSESGLAGGRGTDTQYF. The DNA for the CDR3 is TGCGCCAGCAGTGAGTCGGGACTAGCGGGGGGGCGTGGCACAGATACGCAGTATTTT.

This rearrangement joins TRBV11-2 to TRBJ2-7; no definite D call. The V end was cut by 1 base, the J end by 2 bases, with 9 bases between. Germline V gene lookup returns CDR1 SGHAT and CDR2 FQNNGV. This CDR3 region has 14 residues. CDR3: CASSLGLRAYEQYF. In nucleotides, the CDR3 is TGTGCCAGCAGCTTAGGGTTGAGAGCCTACGAGCAGTACTTC.

The sample holds one count of this clone. The V call is TRBV28, the J call TRBJ2-7; 9 nucleotides match TRBD1. CDR3 length: 16 residues. Germline V gene sequence: CDR1 MDHEN, CDR2 SYDVKM. V lost 6 bases and J lost 1; bases outside the gene matches: 10. As DNA, the CDR3 is TGTGCCAGCAGCCCCATTGGACAGGGGTTATCCTACGAGCAGTACTTC. It encodes CASSPIGQGLSYEQYF.

The rearrangement joins TRBV25-1 to TRBJ2-1, with 11 bases lining up with TRBD2. V was clipped by 6 bases and J by 6 bases; unmatched bases: 4. The CDR3 sequence is 14 residues long. Germline CDR1 reads MGHDK; CDR2 reads SYGVNS. CDR3 nucleotides: TGTGCCAGCAGCGGGACTAGCGGCGTCAATGAGCAGTTCTTC. Protein product: CASSGTSGVNEQFF.

This clone has a handful of counts. The chain couples TRBV7-2 to TRBJ1-1; the D gene is possibly TRBD1 (5 bases). Trimming removed 5 bases at V and 2 bases at J, with 12 bases between. Looked up from germline, CDR1 is SGHTA and CDR2 is FQGNSA. The CDR3 runs 14 residues. CDR3 protein: CASSGIRGNTEAFF. The CDR3 nucleotides read TGTGCCAGCAGCGGCATTCGGGGCAACACTGAAGCTTTCTTT.

The rearrangement uses TRBV4-3 and TRBJ1-5; D not resolved. This CDR3 has 15 residues. The ends were cut back, 0 bases at V and 3 bases at J, with 9 bases in the middle. Germline assignment: CDR1 LGHNA and CDR2 YSLEER. Here the CDR3 reads CASSQDLGNNQPQHF. In nucleotides, the CDR3 is TGCGCCAGCAGCCAAGATCTCGGCAACAATCAGCCCCAGCATTTT.

The chain combines TRBV4-1 with TRBJ2-5, with TRBD2 identical over 7 bases. The CDR3 is 15 residues long. The trim removed 4 bases at V and 4 bases at J, leaving 9 bases unmatched. Germline V gene data show CDR1 as MGHRA and CDR2 as YSYEKL. The CDR3 reads CASSLVGGGRETQYF. The CDR3 coding sequence is TGCGCCAGCAGCCTTGTTGGGGGGGGAAGAGAGACCCAGTACTTC.